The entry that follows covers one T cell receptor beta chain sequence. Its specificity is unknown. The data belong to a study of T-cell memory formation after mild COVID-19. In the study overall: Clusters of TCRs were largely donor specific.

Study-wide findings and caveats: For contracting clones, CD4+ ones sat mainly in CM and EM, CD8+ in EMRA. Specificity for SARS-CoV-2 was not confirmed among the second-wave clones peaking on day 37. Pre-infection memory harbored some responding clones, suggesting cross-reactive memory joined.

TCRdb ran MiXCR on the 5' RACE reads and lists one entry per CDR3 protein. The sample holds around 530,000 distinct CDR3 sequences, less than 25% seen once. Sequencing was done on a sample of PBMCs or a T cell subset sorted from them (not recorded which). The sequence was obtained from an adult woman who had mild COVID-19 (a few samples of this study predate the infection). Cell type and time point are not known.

CDR3 bases: TGTGCCAGCAGCCCCACTGAGCGCCAGATTCGAGAGCAGTACTTC. Protein product: CASSPTERQIREQYF. This sequence joins TRBV7-9 and TRBJ2-7; D uncertain. V was shortened by 5 bases and J by 7 bases, with 21 bases between the two germline ends. CDR1 and CDR2 (germline): SEHNR, FQNEAQ (reference sequence). The CDR3 loop spans 15 amino acids.